This T cell receptor (beta chain) was documented in a study of tissue T cells after allogeneic stem cell transplantation. The V gene end was trimmed by 5 bases and the J gene end by 4 bases; junction bases not matched to a gene: 0. The CDR3 runs 13 residues. From germline, CDR1 is SNHLY and CDR2 FYNGKV (reference sequence). Turning to this clone: The antigen is not known. Gene names and germline match the mouse. The CDR3 end is not reached by the read, which stops 1 residue before it; the germline J gene fills it in.

Study-level findings and limits: Anatomically similar tissues had similar TCR repertoires within each patient. Few T cell clones were shared across patients, but motif clusters showed tissue-specific shared signatures.

Clones were sequenced by immunoSEQ multiplex PCR, and TCRdb holds only the in-frame ones, with some missing. The sample consists of 45,000 to 50,000 clones, around 69% of them appearing once. The sequenced sample consisted of sorted cells pooled from one or two spleens. The sequence derives from a pool of C57BL/6 mice in good health. The chain carries TRBV3 and TRBJ2-1, with 9 bases matching TRBD2. CDR3 DNA, as far as it was read: TGTGCCAGCAGCACTGGGGGGTATGCTGAGCAGTTC. Encoded protein: CASSTGGYAEQF. The whole CDR3 region reads CASSTGGYAEQFF.